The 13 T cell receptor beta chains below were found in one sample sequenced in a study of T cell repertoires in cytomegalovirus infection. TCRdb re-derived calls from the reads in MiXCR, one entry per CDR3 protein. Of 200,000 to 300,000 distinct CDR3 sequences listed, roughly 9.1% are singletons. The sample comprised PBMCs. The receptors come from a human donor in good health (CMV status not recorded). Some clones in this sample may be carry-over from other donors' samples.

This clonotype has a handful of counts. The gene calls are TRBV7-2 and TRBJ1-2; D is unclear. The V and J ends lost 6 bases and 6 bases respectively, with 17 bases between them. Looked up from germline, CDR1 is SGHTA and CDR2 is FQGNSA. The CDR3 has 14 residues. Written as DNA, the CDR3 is TGTGCCAGCAGGAGGGATACCGAAGTGGATGGCTACACCTTC. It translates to CASRRDTEVDGYTF. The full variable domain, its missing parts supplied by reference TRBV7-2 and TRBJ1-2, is GAGVSQSPSNKVTEKGKDVELRCDPISGHTALYWYRQSLGQGLEFLIYFQGNSAPDKSGLPSDRFSAERTGGSVSTLTIQRTQQEDSAVYLCASRRDTEVDGYTFGSGTRLTVV.

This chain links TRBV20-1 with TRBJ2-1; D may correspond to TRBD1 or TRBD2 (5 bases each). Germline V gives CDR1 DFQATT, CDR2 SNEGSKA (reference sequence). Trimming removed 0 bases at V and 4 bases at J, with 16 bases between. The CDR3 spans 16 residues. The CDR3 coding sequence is TGCAGTGCTAGAGATCTAGGGGCGGGTCCGTACAATGAGCAGTTCTTC. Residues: CSARDLGAGPYNEQFF.

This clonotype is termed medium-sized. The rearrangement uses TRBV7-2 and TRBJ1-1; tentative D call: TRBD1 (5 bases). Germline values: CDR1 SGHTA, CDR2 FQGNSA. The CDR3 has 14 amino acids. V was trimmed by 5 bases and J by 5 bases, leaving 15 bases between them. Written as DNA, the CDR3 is TGTGCCAGCAGCCCCCAGGGCAGGCGTACTGAAGCTTTCTTT. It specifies CASSPQGRRTEAFF.

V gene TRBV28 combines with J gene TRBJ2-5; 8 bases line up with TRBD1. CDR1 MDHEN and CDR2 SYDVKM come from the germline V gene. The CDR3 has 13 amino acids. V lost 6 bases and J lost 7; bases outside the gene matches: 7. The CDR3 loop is CASRPDRAGTQYF. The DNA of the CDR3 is TGTGCCAGCAGACCGGACAGGGCAGGGACCCAGTACTTC.

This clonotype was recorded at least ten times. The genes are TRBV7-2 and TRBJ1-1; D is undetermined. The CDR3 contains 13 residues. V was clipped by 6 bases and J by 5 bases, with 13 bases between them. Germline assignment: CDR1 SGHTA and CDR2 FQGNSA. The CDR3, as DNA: TGTGCCAGCAGTAGAGTACTTGGGACTGAAGCTTTCTTT. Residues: CASSRVLGTEAFF.

The CDR3 sequence is CASRDSGTYNEQFF. Written as DNA, the CDR3 is TGTGCCAGCAGGGATTCTGGGACCTACAATGAGCAGTTCTTC. J is TRBJ2-1 and V is TRBV6-2 or TRBV6-3; D uncertain. CDR3 length equals 14 residues. Germline V CDR1 and CDR2: MNHEY, SVGEGT. V was clipped by 6 bases and J by 2 bases, with 11 bases between them.

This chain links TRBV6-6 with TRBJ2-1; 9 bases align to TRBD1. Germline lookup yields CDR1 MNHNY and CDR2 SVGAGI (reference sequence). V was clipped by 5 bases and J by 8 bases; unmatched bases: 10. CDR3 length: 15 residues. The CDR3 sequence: CASSLGDREGDEQFF. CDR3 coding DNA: TGTGCCAGCAGTCTAGGGGACAGGGAGGGGGATGAGCAGTTCTTC.

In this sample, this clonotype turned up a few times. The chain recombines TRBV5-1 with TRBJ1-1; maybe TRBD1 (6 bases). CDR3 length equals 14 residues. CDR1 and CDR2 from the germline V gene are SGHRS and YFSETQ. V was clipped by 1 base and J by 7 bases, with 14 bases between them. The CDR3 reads CASSLRTESIEAFF. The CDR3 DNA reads TGCGCCAGCAGCTTGAGGACAGAAAGCATTGAAGCTTTCTTT.

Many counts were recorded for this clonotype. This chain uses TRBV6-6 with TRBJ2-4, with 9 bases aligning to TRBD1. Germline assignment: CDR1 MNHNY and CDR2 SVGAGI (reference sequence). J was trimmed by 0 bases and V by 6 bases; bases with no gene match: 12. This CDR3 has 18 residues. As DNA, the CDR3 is TGTGCCAGCAGGCGGGACAGGGCTAGGGAGGGAGCCAAAAACATTCAGTACTTC. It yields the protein CASRRDRAREGAKNIQYF.

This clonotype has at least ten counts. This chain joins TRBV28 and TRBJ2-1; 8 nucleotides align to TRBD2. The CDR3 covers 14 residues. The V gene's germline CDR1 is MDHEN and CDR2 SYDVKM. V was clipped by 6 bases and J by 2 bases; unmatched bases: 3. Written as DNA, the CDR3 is TGTGCCAGCAGAGCGGGGGTCCCCTACAATGAGCAGTTCTTC. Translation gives CASRAGVPYNEQFF.

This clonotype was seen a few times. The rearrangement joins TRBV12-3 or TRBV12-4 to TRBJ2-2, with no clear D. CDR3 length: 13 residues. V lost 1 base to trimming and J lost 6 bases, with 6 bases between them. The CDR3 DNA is TGTGCCAGCAGTTTAGGGCCGCCCGGGGAGCTGTTTTTT. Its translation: CASSLGPPGELFF.

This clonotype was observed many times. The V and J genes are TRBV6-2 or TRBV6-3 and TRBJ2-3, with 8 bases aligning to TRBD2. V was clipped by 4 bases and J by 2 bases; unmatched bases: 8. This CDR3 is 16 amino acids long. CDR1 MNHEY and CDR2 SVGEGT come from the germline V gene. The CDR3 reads CASSFPRGGTTDTQYF. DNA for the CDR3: TGTGCCAGCAGTTTCCCCCGCGGGGGGACCACAGATACGCAGTATTTT.

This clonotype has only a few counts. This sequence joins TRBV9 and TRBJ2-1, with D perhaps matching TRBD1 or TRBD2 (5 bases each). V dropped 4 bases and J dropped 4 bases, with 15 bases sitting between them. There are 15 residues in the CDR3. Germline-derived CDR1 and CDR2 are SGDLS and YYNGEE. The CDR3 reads CASSIVGTEYNEQFF. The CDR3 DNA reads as TGTGCCAGCAGCATCGTTGGGACCGAATACAATGAGCAGTTCTTC.